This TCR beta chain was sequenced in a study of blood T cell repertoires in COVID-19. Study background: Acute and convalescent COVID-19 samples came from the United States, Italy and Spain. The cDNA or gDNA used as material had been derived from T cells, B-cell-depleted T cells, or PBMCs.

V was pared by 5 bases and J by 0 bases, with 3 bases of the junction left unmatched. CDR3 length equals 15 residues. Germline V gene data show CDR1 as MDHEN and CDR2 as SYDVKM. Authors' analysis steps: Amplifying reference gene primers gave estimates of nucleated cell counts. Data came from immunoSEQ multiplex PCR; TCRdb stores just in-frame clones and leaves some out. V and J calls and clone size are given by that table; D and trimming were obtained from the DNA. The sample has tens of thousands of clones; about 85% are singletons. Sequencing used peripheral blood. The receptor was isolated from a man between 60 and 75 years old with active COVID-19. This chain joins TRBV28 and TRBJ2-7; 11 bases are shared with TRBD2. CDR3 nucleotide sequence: TGTGCCAGCAGTACTAGCGGGGGTCACTCCTACGAGCAGTACTTC. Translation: CASSTSGGHSYEQYF.